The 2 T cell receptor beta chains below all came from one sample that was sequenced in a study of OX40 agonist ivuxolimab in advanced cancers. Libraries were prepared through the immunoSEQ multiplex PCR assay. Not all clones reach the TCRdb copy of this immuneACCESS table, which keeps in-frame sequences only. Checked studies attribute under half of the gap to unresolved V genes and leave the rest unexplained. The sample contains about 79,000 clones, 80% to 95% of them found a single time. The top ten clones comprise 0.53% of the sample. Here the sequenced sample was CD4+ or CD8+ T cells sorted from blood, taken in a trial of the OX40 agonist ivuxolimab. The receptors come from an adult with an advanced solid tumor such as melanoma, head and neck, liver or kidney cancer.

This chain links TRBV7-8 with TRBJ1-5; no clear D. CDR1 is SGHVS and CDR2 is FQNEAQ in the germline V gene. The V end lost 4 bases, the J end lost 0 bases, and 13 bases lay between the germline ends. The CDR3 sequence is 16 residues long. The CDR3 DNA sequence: TGTGCCAGCAGCTCAACAACAGCATATAGCAATCAGCCCCAGCATTTT. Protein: CASSSTTAYSNQPQHF.

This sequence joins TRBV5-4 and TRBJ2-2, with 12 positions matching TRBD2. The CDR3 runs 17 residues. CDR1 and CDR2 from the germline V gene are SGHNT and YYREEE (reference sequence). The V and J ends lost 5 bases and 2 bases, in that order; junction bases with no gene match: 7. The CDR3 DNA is TGTGCCAGCAGAGGGTCTAGCGGGAGGGTAAACACCGGGGAGCTGTTTTTT. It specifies CASRGSSGRVNTGELFF.